This entry lists 26 T cell receptor beta chains sequenced from one sample in a study of siplizumab effects on memory and regulatory T cells. TCRdb keeps only in-frame clones here, not all; method: immunoSEQ multiplex PCR. The data hold more than 75,000 clones, with around 97% observed a single time. The specimen sequenced was naive CD4+ T cells sorted from blood. The receptors stem from a human donor in good health.

V usage is TRBV19 and J usage is TRBJ2-4; 7 nucleotides line up with TRBD1. The CDR3 totals 19 residues. The germline gives CDR1 LNHDA, CDR2 SQIVND (reference sequence). V gave up 3 bases and J gave up 9 bases; unmatched junction bases: 23. The DNA of the CDR3 is TGTGCCAGTAGTATTGCTGGCACAGGGGCCGGCGGTCAGGGCACCATTCAGTACTTC. This codes for CASSIAGTGAGGQGTIQYF.

The chain is built from TRBV5-4 and TRBJ1-5; tentatively, D is TRBD1 (6 bases). V dropped 4 bases and J dropped 7 bases, with 12 bases sitting between them. CDR3 length: 13 residues. Germline lookup yields CDR1 SGHNT and CDR2 YYREEE (reference sequence). Here the CDR3 DNA reads TGTGCCAGCAGCCAAGAACAGGGACAGCCCCAGCATTTT. Translation: CASSQEQGQPQHF. Based on the CDR3 plus reference TRBV5-4 and TRBJ1-5, the full variable domain is ETGVTQSPTHLIKTRGQQVTLRCSSQSGHNTVSWYQQALGQGPQFIFQYYREEENGRGNFPPRFSGLQFPNYSSELNVNALELDDSALYLCASSQEQGQPQHFGDGTRLSIL.

The chain recombines TRBV27 with TRBJ2-7; D is possibly TRBD2 (6 bases). Germline assignment: CDR1 MNHEY and CDR2 SMNVEV (reference sequence). CDR3 length: 15 residues. V dropped 0 bases and J dropped 4 bases, with 13 bases sitting between them. CDR3 sequence (DNA): TGTGCCAGCAGTTTATCAGGGACCGGGGGATACGAGCAGTACTTC. This sequence encodes CASSLSGTGGYEQYF.

The CDR3 sequence is CASSLHQSQMNTEAFF. The CDR3 DNA reads as TGTGCCAGCAGCCTGCATCAGTCACAGATGAACACTGAAGCTTTCTTT. J is TRBJ1-1 and V is TRBV7-2; D is unclear. The length of the CDR3 is 16 residues. With 5 bases removed from V and 0 bases from J, the gap between germline ends came to 16 bases. From germline, CDR1 is SGHTA and CDR2 FQGNSA.

V usage is TRBV12-5 and J usage is TRBJ2-1, with D tentatively TRBD1 (5 bases). CDR1 is LGHNT, CDR2 FRNRAP, per germline. The germline V and J ends were trimmed by 4 bases and 6 bases, with 13 bases remaining between them. This CDR3 is 14 amino acids long. This chain's CDR3 is CASGSGQPSNEQFF. CDR3 DNA sequence: TGTGCTAGTGGTTCCGGACAACCCTCCAATGAGCAGTTCTTC.

CDR3 coding DNA: TGTGCTAGTGGGTTCCTCAGACTTTCACCAGGGGACACTGAAGCTTTCTTT. This encodes CASGFLRLSPGDTEAFF. The chain joins TRBV12-5 to TRBJ1-1; a possible D gene is TRBD1 (6 bases). Per germline, CDR1 LGHNT and CDR2 FRNRAP. V was trimmed by 6 bases and J by 3 bases, leaving 23 bases between them. This CDR3 contains 17 residues. Full variable domain (remainder filled in from reference TRBV12-5 and TRBJ1-1): DARVTQTPRHKVTEMGQEVTMRCQPILGHNTVFWYRQTMMQGLELLAYFRNRAPLDDSGMPKDRFSAEMPDATLATLKIQPSEPRDSAVYFCASGFLRLSPGDTEAFFGQGTRLTVV.

The chain is built from TRBV2 and TRBJ1-2, with D maybe TRBD1 (5 bases). Germline V gene sequence: CDR1 SNHLY, CDR2 FYNNEI. With 2 bases removed from V and 3 bases from J, the gap between germline ends came to 7 bases. The CDR3 consists of 13 residues. CDR3 loop: CASSESRDYGYTF. Here the CDR3 DNA reads TGTGCCAGCAGTGAAAGCAGGGACTATGGCTACACCTTC.

The V and J genes are TRBV5-1 and TRBJ2-5, with D unresolved. The V gene lost 8 bases and the J gene lost 4 bases, with 3 bases spanning the gap. The germline gives CDR1 SGHRS, CDR2 YFSETQ. The CDR3 sequence is 9 residues long. The CDR3 coding sequence is TGCGCCAGTAGAGAGACCCAGTACTTC. Amino acids: CASRETQYF.

CDR3 nucleotide sequence: TGTGCCAGCAGTGTCCGCACAGATACGCAGTATTTT. Translating gives CASSVRTDTQYF. The chain carries TRBV2 and TRBJ2-3; the D is unclear. The CDR3 contains 12 residues. Germline CDR1 SNHLY, CDR2 FYNNEI. V was clipped by 4 bases and J by 1 base, with 3 bases between them.

The chain is built from TRBV5-6 and TRBJ2-5; the D call may be TRBD1 or TRBD2 (5 bases each). Germline lookup yields CDR1 SGHDT and CDR2 YYEEEE. V gave up 6 bases and J gave up 3 bases, with 12 bases separating them. The CDR3 sequence is 13 residues long. CDR3 bases: TGTGCCAGCACCAGGGACGAAAAAGAGACCCAGTACTTC. It translates to CASTRDEKETQYF.

The CDR3 sequence is CSVQGDKFVAQYF. In DNA, the CDR3 is TGCAGCGTCCAAGGGGACAAGTTTGTTGCGCAGTATTTT. The J gene is TRBJ2-3, the V gene TRBV29-1; maybe TRBD1 (6 bases). The V and J ends lost 6 bases and 10 bases respectively, with 20 bases between them. The CDR3 loop spans 13 amino acids. CDR1 is SQVTM and CDR2 is ANQGSEA in the germline V gene.

This chain links TRBV2 with TRBJ1-2; D is uncertain. The V and J ends lost 4 bases and 4 bases respectively, with 10 bases between them. CDR3 length equals 13 residues. The germline V gene encodes CDR1 SNHLY and CDR2 FYNNEI. The CDR3 bases are TGTGCCAGCAGTGGGAACAATCTCTATGGCTACACCTTC. It is translated as CASSGNNLYGYTF. Supplemented by reference TRBV2 and TRBJ1-2, the full variable domain reads EPEVTQTPSHQVTQMGQEVILRCVPISNHLYFYWYRQILGQKVEFLVSFYNNEISEKSEIFDDQFSVERPDGSNFTLKIRSTKLEDSAMYFCASSGNNLYGYTFGSGTRLTVV.

V is TRBV4-2 and J is TRBJ1-1; D might be TRBD1 (6 bases). The CDR3 is 15 residues long. Trimming took 0 bases from V and 2 from J, leaving 10 bases between them. Germline V gene lookup returns CDR1 LGHNA and CDR2 YNFKEQ. CDR3 bases: TGTGCCAGCAGCCAAGAGGTGACAGGCAACACTGAAGCTTTCTTT. Protein product: CASSQEVTGNTEAFF.

CDR3 sequence (DNA): TGTGCCAGCAGGTCCACGGGGGTACGAAACACCGGGGAGCTGTTTTTT. Translating gives CASRSTGVRNTGELFF. The chain uses TRBV11-2 and TRBJ2-2, with D maybe TRBD2 (6 bases). V was clipped by 6 bases and J by 2 bases, with 16 bases between them. The CDR3 loop spans 16 amino acids. Germline CDR1 is SGHAT and CDR2 is FQNNGV.

The rearrangement joins TRBV7-2 to TRBJ2-7, with D unclear. The length of the CDR3 is 13 residues. Germline assignment: CDR1 SGHTA and CDR2 FQGNSA. V was trimmed by 4 bases and J by 3 bases, leaving 10 bases between them. The CDR3 loop reads CASSSPTIYEQYF. CDR3 nucleotides: TGTGCCAGCAGCTCCCCGACGATCTACGAGCAGTACTTC.

V usage is TRBV4-3 and J usage is TRBJ2-7; D is undetermined. The germline CDR1 and CDR2 sequences are LGHNA and YSLEER. The CDR3 length is 12 residues. Trimming left V 6 bases short and J 2 bases short, with 8 bases between. The CDR3 spells CASRSLTYEQYF. The DNA for the CDR3 is TGCGCCAGCAGATCCCTAACCTACGAGCAGTACTTC.

CDR3 in DNA: TGTGCCAGCAGCCCCACCAAGGGAGTGGAGGGTGGCTACACCTTC. Translating gives CASSPTKGVEGGYTF. The rearrangement joins TRBV7-9 to TRBJ1-2; D not certain. Deletions cut 5 bases from V and 7 bases from J, with 20 bases between. The germline CDR1 and CDR2 sequences are SEHNR and FQNEAQ (reference sequence). The CDR3 sequence is 15 residues long.

The table lists this clone with a count of one. The CDR3 sequence is CASSLVGQGSEQYF. The CDR3 DNA reads as TGTGCCAGCAGCTTAGTTGGACAGGGATCCGAGCAGTACTTC. This chain joins TRBV7-6 and TRBJ2-7; 8 bases are shared with TRBD1. The CDR3 sequence is 14 residues long. CDR1 and CDR2 (germline): SGHVS, FNYEAQ. Unmatched junction bases numbered 5, after V lost 1 base and J lost 6 bases.

This sequence joins TRBV27 and TRBJ2-4; the match to TRBD2 covers 9 bases. V gave up 5 bases and J gave up 9 bases; unmatched junction bases: 8. This CDR3 region has 14 residues. CDR1 is MNHEY, CDR2 SMNVEV, per germline (reference sequence). In DNA, the CDR3 is TGTGCCAGCAGTGCTTCTAGCGGGGCTAGCATTCAGTACTTC. Its translation: CASSASSGASIQYF.

The chain recombines TRBV11-2 with TRBJ2-1; no firm D call. There are 14 residues in the CDR3. Germline V gives CDR1 SGHAT, CDR2 FQNNGV. The V end was cut by 6 bases, the J end by 0 bases, with 9 bases between. The CDR3 DNA reads TGTGCCAGCAGGGCGAGAATCTCCTACAATGAGCAGTTCTTC. It encodes CASRARISYNEQFF.

This clone was counted only a few times. This chain links TRBV7-2 with TRBJ1-6, with TRBD1 as a possible D gene (6 bases). The CDR3 runs to 15 residues. Per germline, CDR1 SGHTA and CDR2 FQGNSA. Trimming took 5 bases from V and 7 from J, leaving 15 bases between them. The CDR3 reads CASSPQGLGNSPLHF. CDR3 DNA: TGTGCCAGCAGCCCACAGGGTTTGGGGAATTCACCCCTCCACTTT.

The chain is built from TRBV19 and TRBJ1-2; tentatively, D is TRBD1 (5 bases). Per germline, CDR1 LNHDA and CDR2 SQIVND (reference sequence). The CDR3 runs to 16 residues. Trimming stripped 5 bases from V and 4 bases from J, with 20 bases between. CDR3 nucleotide sequence: TGTGCCAGTAGTTCTTACCCACAGGAAGAGATCTATGGCTACACCTTC. Its translation is CASSSYPQEEIYGYTF.

This sequence joins TRBV7-8 and TRBJ1-3; D not resolved. Germline V gene sequence: CDR1 SGHVS, CDR2 FQNEAQ. Trimming removed 3 bases from V and 4 bases from J, with 7 bases in between. The CDR3 is 13 amino acids. CDR3 sequence (DNA): TGTGCCAGCAGCTTCGTCCGCGGAAACACCATATATTTT. It codes for CASSFVRGNTIYF.

The rearrangement links TRBV2 to TRBJ1-3, with unresolved D. In germline, CDR1 is SNHLY, CDR2 FYNNEI. Deletions cut 6 bases from V and 0 bases from J, with 15 bases between. The CDR3 has 16 amino acids. CDR3 coding DNA: TGTGCCAGCAGCCTTGGGCCTGCGAGCTCTGGAAACACCATATATTTT. It specifies CASSLGPASSGNTIYF.

The chain recombines TRBV2 with TRBJ1-1; D is uncertain. From germline, CDR1 is SNHLY and CDR2 FYNNEI. This CDR3 has 15 amino acids. V lost 2 bases and J 0 bases, leaving 10 bases between the germline ends. CDR3 DNA sequence: TGTGCCAGCAGTGAACGTCCATACATGAACACTGAAGCTTTCTTT. Its translation: CASSERPYMNTEAFF. The full variable domain, with the rest looked up from reference TRBV2 and TRBJ1-1, is EPEVTQTPSHQVTQMGQEVILRCVPISNHLYFYWYRQILGQKVEFLVSFYNNEISEKSEIFDDQFSVERPDGSNFTLKIRSTKLEDSAMYFCASSERPYMNTEAFFGQGTRLTVV.

V is TRBV28 and J is TRBJ1-1; possible D gene TRBD1, 6 bases. V lost 5 bases and J lost 12, with 16 bases in between. Germline V lookup: CDR1 MDHEN, CDR2 SYDVKM. This CDR3 comprises 12 residues. As DNA, the CDR3 is TGTGCCAGCAGTGAAGAAACAGGGACGTCTTTCTTT. This gives the protein CASSEETGTSFF.